This T cell receptor (beta chain) was identified in a study of cytomegalovirus exposure and HLA in healthy donors. Study-wide results and caveats: It was confirmed in vitro that a few of the CMV-associated chains were specific for CMV antigens.

About this clone itself: Its antigen is undetermined.

Germline CDR1 and CDR2: KGHSH and LQKENI. The CDR3 extends over 14 amino acids. Trimming took 6 bases from V and 1 from J, leaving 10 bases between them. The primer mix had 60 Vbeta and 13 Jbeta primers. The method was immunoSEQ multiplex PCR; TCRdb's version includes in-frame clones alone and lacks a portion of them. The sample comprises about 140,000 clones, roughly four fifths of which are singletons, and about 1.4% rests with the top ten. Sequencing used PBMCs. This receptor was identified in a young man in good health and CMV-seropositive. The chain couples TRBV18 to TRBJ1-5; D is possibly TRBD1 (6 bases). The chain's CDR3 is CASSQGSSNQPQHF. The CDR3 DNA reads as TGTGCCAGCTCCCAGGGGTCCAGCAATCAGCCCCAGCATTTT.